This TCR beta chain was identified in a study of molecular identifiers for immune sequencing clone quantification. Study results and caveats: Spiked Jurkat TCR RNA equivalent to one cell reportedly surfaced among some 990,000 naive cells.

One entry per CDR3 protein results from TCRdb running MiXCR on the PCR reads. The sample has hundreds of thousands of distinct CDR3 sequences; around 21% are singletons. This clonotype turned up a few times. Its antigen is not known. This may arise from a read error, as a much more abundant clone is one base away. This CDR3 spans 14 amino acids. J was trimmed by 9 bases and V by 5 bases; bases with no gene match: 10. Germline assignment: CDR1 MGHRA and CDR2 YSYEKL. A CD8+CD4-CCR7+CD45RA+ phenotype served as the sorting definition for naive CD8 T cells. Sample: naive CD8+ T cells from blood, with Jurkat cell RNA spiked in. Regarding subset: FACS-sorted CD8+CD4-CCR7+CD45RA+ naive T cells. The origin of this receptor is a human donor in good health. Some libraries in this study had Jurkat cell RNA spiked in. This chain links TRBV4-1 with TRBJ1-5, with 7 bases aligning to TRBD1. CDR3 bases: TGCGCCAGCAGCGAAGGGGGCCGTAGTCGGCCCCAGCATTTT. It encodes CASSEGGRSRPQHF.